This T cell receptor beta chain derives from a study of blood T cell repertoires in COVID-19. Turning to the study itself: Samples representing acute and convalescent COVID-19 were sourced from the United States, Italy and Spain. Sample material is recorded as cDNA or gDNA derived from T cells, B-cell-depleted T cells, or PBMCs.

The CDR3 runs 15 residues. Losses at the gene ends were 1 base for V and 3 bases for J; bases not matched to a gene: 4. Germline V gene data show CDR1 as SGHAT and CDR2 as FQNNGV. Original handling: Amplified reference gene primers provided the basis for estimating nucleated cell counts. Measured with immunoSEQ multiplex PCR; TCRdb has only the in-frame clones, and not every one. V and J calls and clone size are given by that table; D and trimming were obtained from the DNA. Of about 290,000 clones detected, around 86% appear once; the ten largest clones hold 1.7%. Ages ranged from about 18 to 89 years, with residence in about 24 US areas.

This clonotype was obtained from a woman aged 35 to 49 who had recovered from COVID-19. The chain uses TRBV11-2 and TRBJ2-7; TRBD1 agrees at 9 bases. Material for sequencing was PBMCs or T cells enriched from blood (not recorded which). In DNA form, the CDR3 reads TGTGCCAGCAGCTTAGCCGGACAGGGGTTCTACGAGCAGTACTTC. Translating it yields CASSLAGQGFYEQYF.